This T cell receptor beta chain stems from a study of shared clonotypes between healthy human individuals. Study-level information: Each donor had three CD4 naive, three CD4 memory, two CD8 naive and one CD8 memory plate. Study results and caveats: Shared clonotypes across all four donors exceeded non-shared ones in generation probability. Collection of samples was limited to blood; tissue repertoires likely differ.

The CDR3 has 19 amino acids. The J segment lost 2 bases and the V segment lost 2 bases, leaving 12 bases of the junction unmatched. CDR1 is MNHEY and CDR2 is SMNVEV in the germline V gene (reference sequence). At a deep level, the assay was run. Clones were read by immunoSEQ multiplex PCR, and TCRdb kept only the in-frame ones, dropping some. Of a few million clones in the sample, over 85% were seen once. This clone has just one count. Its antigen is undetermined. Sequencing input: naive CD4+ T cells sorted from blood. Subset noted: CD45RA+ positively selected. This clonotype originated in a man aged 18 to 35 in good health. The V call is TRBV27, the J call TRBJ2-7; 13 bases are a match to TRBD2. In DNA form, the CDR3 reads TGTGCCAGCAGTTTAAGGGACAGGGGGACTAGCGGGACCCCCTACGAGCAGTACTTC. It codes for CASSLRDRGTSGTPYEQYF.